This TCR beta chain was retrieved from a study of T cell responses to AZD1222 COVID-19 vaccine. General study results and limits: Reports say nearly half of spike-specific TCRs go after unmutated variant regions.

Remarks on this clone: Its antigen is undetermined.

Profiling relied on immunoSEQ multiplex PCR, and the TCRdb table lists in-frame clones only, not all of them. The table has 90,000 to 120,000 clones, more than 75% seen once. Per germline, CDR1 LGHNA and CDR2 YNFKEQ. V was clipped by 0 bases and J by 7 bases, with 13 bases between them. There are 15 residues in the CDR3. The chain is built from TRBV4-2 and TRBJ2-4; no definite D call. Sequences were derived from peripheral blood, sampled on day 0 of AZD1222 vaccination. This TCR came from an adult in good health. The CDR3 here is CASSQDRALGNIQYF. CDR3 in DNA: TGTGCCAGCAGCCAAGATCGGGCACTTGGGAACATTCAGTACTTC.